The text below deals with one TCR beta chain. This clone was seen many times. Its recognized antigen is unknown. The sequence runs out 3 residues before the end of the CDR3; the remainder is reconstructed from the germline J gene. This sample is drawn from a study of T cell clonality in common variable immunodeficiency (dated by TCRdb to between 2014 and 2017). The study at large found these results: Healthy controls shared more TCRbeta clones with each other than CVID subjects shared among themselves (p < 0.0001). Even though DNA input was equal, the average per sample came to about 81,820 unique sequences for controls compared with around 32,000 for CVID samples. CVID TCRbeta sequences were reported to have fewer deletions and N-nucleotide insertions and to lack highly modified clones with 13 or more V deletions. According to the authors, figuring out what caused the increased clonality in CVID would require sequencing the repertoires of T cell subpopulations. Correlations between repertoire features and clinical complications were limited by patient heterogeneity within the CVID cohort. Increased TCRbeta clonality was found in CVID subjects compared with healthy controls (t-test p = 0.018), with the increase being most characteristic of about a third of subjects.

At the junction V is shortened by 0 bases and J by 4 bases; bases outside the gene matches: 3. Including cysteine and phenylalanine, the CDR3 has 14 amino acids. Shown are 33 bases from within the CDR3, in frame from base 1. The germline V gene (reference sequence) supplies CDR1 DFQATT and CDR2 SNEGSKA. For sequencing, equivalent amounts of genomic DNA were input from CVID and control samples. For every sample, a 60 bp segment covering the rearranged TCRbeta CDR3 region was amplified and then sequenced. The immunoSEQ assay, a bias-corrected multiplex PCR with high-throughput sequencing, was employed for TCRbeta amplification. The published analysis was carried out like this. Every unique nucleotide sequence was considered a clone and was annotated with V, D and J genes, copy number and frequency. Sequences were labeled productive if in frame, and non-productive if out of frame or containing stop codons. Clonality was calculated from Shannon's entropy as previously described. The predicted amino acid sequences of productive clones were used to derive mean CDR3 Kyte-Doolittle hydropathy. The R hclust function was used to hierarchically cluster scaled V gene usage with Manhattan distance and complete linkage. Sharing of clones by CDR3 amino acid sequence was evaluated by resampling 12 repertoires per group over 100 rounds. Repertoires were searched for approximately 70 published EBV-specific and nearly 250 published CMV-specific TCRbeta sequences. A couple of CVID samples yielding fewer than 10,000 sequences were excluded from analysis, leaving 42 CVID repertoires. The source is immuneACCESS, and TCRdb retained only in-frame sequences with V and J called. Part of the clones is not carried over; for the studies checked, unresolved V genes explain less than half of this, and the remainder is unexplained. That table supplies the V and J calls and clone size; D and trimming were determined from the DNA. The table gives fewer than 55,000 clones for this sample, with none occurring only once. Of the sample, about 2% falls within the top ten clones.

Most CVID patients and most healthy controls were of Caucasian heritage. Heparinized peripheral whole blood samples of about 5 to 9 ml were collected from each donor. Genomic DNA from adults with common variable immune deficiency (CVID) and from healthy adult controls was used to sequence TCRbeta CDR3 repertoires. The control group comprised some 22 healthy adult volunteers, around 12 female and 10 male, aged about 23 to 75 years with a mean age of around 35. Diluted blood was density-centrifuged over Hypaque 1077 or Ficoll-Paque to isolate peripheral blood mononuclear cells. Genomic DNA was obtained from unsorted mononuclear cells using either Qiagen column purification or a centrifugation-based method.

The chain is made from TRBV20-1 and TRBJ2-3; TRBD2 agrees with 8 junctional bases. Sample: peripheral blood mononuclear cells. This TCR was recovered from a person between 18 and 75 years old in good health. Here the CDR3 is given as CSARDPGGPDTQYF. CDR3 bases read: TGCAGTGCTAGAGATCCGGGGGGGCCAGATACG.